What follows is one T cell receptor beta chain and its context. The antigen remains unidentified. The entry originates in a study of shared clonotypes between healthy human individuals. Study-level points and caveats: Despite large depth, rarefaction showed incomplete sorted-subset sequencing.

The germline gives CDR1 WSHSY, CDR2 SAAADI. Trimming pared 6 bases from V and 5 bases from J, leaving 8 bases between. CDR3 length: 12 residues. Using immunoSEQ multiplex PCR, the repertoire was profiled, and TCRdb retains in-frame clones only, with some absent. Of 2,500,000 or so clones in the sample, roughly nine tenths were seen once. The rearrangement joins TRBV10-2 to TRBJ1-5; D may be TRBD1 (6 bases). The sample was naive CD4+ T cells sorted from blood. Subset in this sample: CD45RA+ positively selected. This clonotype originated in a man aged 18 to 35 in good health. CDR3 in DNA: TGCGCCAGCAGCTACAGGGATCAGCCCCAGCATTTT. Protein product: CASSYRDQPQHF.